This is a list of T cell receptor beta chains from one sample in a study of OX40 agonist ivuxolimab in advanced cancers. Here immunoSEQ multiplex PCR was the method, and the copy in TCRdb shows in-frame clones only, minus some. This table holds approximately 48,000 clones, around nine tenths found once. The sample consisted of CD4+ or CD8+ T cells sorted from blood, taken in a trial of the OX40 agonist ivuxolimab. These TCRs come from an adult with an advanced solid tumor such as melanoma, head and neck, liver or kidney cancer. The CDR3 runs from the conserved cysteine through the conserved F or W. Each record gives: clone size, J gene, V gene, D gene, CDR3 DNA, CDR3 protein. A D gene is named only where the DNA matches it firmly. Not every row has a clone size; where given, it reads once, few, many or a size class.

abundance: .; j_gene: TRBJ1-1; v_gene: TRBV12-5; d_gene: .; CDR3nt: TGTGCTAGTGGTTTGGTACGGAACACTGAAGCTTTCTTT; CDR3aa: CASGLVRNTEAFF
abundance: .; j_gene: TRBJ2-7; v_gene: TRBV19; d_gene: .; CDR3nt: TGTGCCAGTAGTATAGGAGGACGGACCTCATACGAGCAGTACTTC; CDR3aa: CASSIGGRTSYEQYF
abundance: once; j_gene: TRBJ2-1; v_gene: TRBV2; d_gene: TRBD1; CDR3nt: TGTGCCAGCAGTCAAGGGGGCGCGGTCTACAATGAGCAGTTCTTC; CDR3aa: CASSQGGAVYNEQFF
abundance: .; j_gene: TRBJ1-1; v_gene: TRBV19; d_gene: .; CDR3nt: TGTGCCAGTAGTATAGGGGGCACCACTGAAGCTTTCTTT; CDR3aa: CASSIGGTTEAFF
abundance: .; j_gene: TRBJ2-7; v_gene: TRBV7-9; d_gene: .; CDR3nt: TGTGCCAGCACTGATGACTACGAGCAGTACTTC; CDR3aa: CASTDDYEQYF
abundance: .; j_gene: TRBJ2-1; v_gene: TRBV9; d_gene: TRBD2; CDR3nt: TGTGCCAGCAGCTCGTTTGAGGCGGGAGGAGGTGAGCAGTTCTTC; CDR3aa: CASSSFEAGGGEQFF
abundance: .; j_gene: TRBJ2-1; v_gene: TRBV20-1; d_gene: .; CDR3nt: TGCAGTGCTCTACGGGAGCGAGAGCAGTTCTTC; CDR3aa: CSALREREQFF
abundance: few; j_gene: TRBJ1-6; v_gene: TRBV11-2; d_gene: TRBD1; CDR3nt: TGTGCCAGCAGCGGGGGACAGAAGAATTCACCCCTCCACTTT; CDR3aa: CASSGGQKNSPLHF
abundance: .; j_gene: TRBJ1-2; v_gene: TRBV4-3; d_gene: .; CDR3nt: TGCGCCAGCAGCCAAGACTACTATGGCTACACCTTC; CDR3aa: CASSQDYYGYTF
abundance: .; j_gene: TRBJ2-7; v_gene: TRBV9; d_gene: .; CDR3nt: TGTGCCAGCAGCGTCCGGGACTTCCGCTACGAGCAGTACTTC; CDR3aa: CASSVRDFRYEQYF
abundance: .; j_gene: TRBJ2-7; v_gene: TRBV29-1; d_gene: .; CDR3nt: TGCAGCGTTGAAGGCAGGGAACCCTACGAGCAGTACTTC; CDR3aa: CSVEGREPYEQYF
abundance: .; j_gene: TRBJ1-1; v_gene: TRBV4-1; d_gene: .; CDR3nt: TGCGCCAGCAGCCAAGGGGACGAATTGTCGAGCACTGAAGCTTTCTTT; CDR3aa: CASSQGDELSSTEAFF
abundance: .; j_gene: TRBJ1-2; v_gene: TRBV10-3; d_gene: TRBD1; CDR3nt: TGTGCCATCAGTGAGAGCGGGACCGGACAGGCCCCCTATGGCTACACCTTC; CDR3aa: CAISESGTGQAPYGYTF
abundance: .; j_gene: TRBJ2-5; v_gene: TRBV9; d_gene: TRBD1; CDR3nt: TGTGCCAGCAGCGCCGGGGGACAGGGGGCATTAGAGACCCAGTACTTC; CDR3aa: CASSAGGQGALETQYF
abundance: .; j_gene: TRBJ2-1; v_gene: TRBV27; d_gene: .; CDR3nt: TGTGCCAGCAGTTCCCCCCAGGTTTCCTACAATGAGCAGTTCTTC; CDR3aa: CASSSPQVSYNEQFF
abundance: .; j_gene: TRBJ2-1; v_gene: TRBV6-5; d_gene: .; CDR3nt: TGTGCCAGCAGTACCTCGGAAGTCGATGAGCAGTTCTTC; CDR3aa: CASSTSEVDEQFF
abundance: .; j_gene: TRBJ2-7; v_gene: TRBV2; d_gene: .; CDR3nt: TGTGCCAGCAGTGTTGTAGGACAAAATACAGATCGACCCCCGGTTAGCCATCTTTTCTACGAGCAGTACTTC; CDR3aa: CASSVVGQNTDRPPVSHLFYEQYF
abundance: once; j_gene: TRBJ2-1; v_gene: TRBV27; d_gene: .; CDR3nt: TGTGCCAGCAGTCTGCCTAGGGGTGAGCAGTTCTTC; CDR3aa: CASSLPRGEQFF
abundance: .; j_gene: TRBJ1-1; v_gene: TRBV5-4; d_gene: .; CDR3nt: TGTGCCAGCAGCCCGACGAACACTGAAGCTTTCTTT; CDR3aa: CASSPTNTEAFF
abundance: few; j_gene: TRBJ1-1; v_gene: TRBV27; d_gene: .; CDR3nt: TGTGCCAGCAGACAGGAGAGAATGGGGAACACTGAAGCTTTCTTT; CDR3aa: CASRQERMGNTEAFF
abundance: .; j_gene: TRBJ2-7; v_gene: TRBV4-3; d_gene: TRBD2; CDR3nt: TGCGCCAGCAGCCAAGGACTAGCGGGAGGGTACGAGCAGTACTTC; CDR3aa: CASSQGLAGGYEQYF
abundance: .; j_gene: TRBJ2-3; v_gene: TRBV9; d_gene: .; CDR3nt: TGTGCCAGCAGCGCGACCACAGATACGCAGTATTTT; CDR3aa: CASSATTDTQYF
abundance: once; j_gene: TRBJ2-1; v_gene: TRBV9; d_gene: TRBD1; CDR3nt: TGTGCCAGCAGCGCGATGGGTACAGGGGGAAACCATGAGCAGTTCTTC; CDR3aa: CASSAMGTGGNHEQFF
abundance: .; j_gene: TRBJ2-7; v_gene: TRBV13; d_gene: .; CDR3nt: TGTGCCAGCAGCTTAGAGCTATCCGGTCCCCAGTACTTC; CDR3aa: CASSLELSGPQYF
abundance: .; j_gene: TRBJ2-1; v_gene: TRBV5-4; d_gene: .; CDR3nt: TGTGCCAGCAGCCCGGGGGGCGAGCAGTTCTTC; CDR3aa: CASSPGGEQFF
abundance: .; j_gene: TRBJ2-7; v_gene: TRBV11-2; d_gene: .; CDR3nt: TGTGCCAGCAGCTTAGTGCCTAGCTCCTACGAGCAGTACTTC; CDR3aa: CASSLVPSSYEQYF
abundance: .; j_gene: TRBJ2-3; v_gene: TRBV27; d_gene: TRBD2; CDR3nt: TGTGCCAGCAGTATACTTACTCCCGGACTAGCGGGAGGGAGAGATACGCAGTATTTT; CDR3aa: CASSILTPGLAGGRDTQYF
abundance: few; j_gene: TRBJ2-7; v_gene: TRBV7-6; d_gene: TRBD2; CDR3nt: TGTGCCAGCAGCCAGACTAGCGGGAGGTTAGACGAGCAGTACTTC; CDR3aa: CASSQTSGRLDEQYF
abundance: .; j_gene: TRBJ2-3; v_gene: TRBV28; d_gene: TRBD1; CDR3nt: TGTGCCAGCAGTTTACTTACAGGGGGGCTACGCGATACGCAGTATTTT; CDR3aa: CASSLLTGGLRDTQYF
abundance: .; j_gene: TRBJ2-5; v_gene: TRBV4-2; d_gene: TRBD2; CDR3nt: TGTGCCAGCAGCCCCTGGGGGGGGGAGACCCAGTACTTC; CDR3aa: CASSPWGGETQYF
abundance: .; j_gene: TRBJ2-7; v_gene: TRBV5-8; d_gene: TRBD1; CDR3nt: TGTGCCAGCAGCTCCCGGGACAGGGAGATTGACGAGCAGTACTTC; CDR3aa: CASSSRDREIDEQYF
abundance: once; j_gene: TRBJ2-1; v_gene: TRBV27; d_gene: .; CDR3nt: TGTGCCAGCAGTTTAGATGGGGCCAGTTACAATGAGCAGTTCTTC; CDR3aa: CASSLDGASYNEQFF
abundance: .; j_gene: TRBJ2-5; v_gene: TRBV4-1; d_gene: .; CDR3nt: TGCGCCAGCAGCCCCGAATGGGGTCTCCAAGAGACCCAGTACTTC; CDR3aa: CASSPEWGLQETQYF
abundance: .; j_gene: TRBJ2-7; v_gene: TRBV7-8; d_gene: .; CDR3nt: TGTGCCAGCAGGCTTACGGACAGTTACGAGCAGTACTTC; CDR3aa: CASRLTDSYEQYF
abundance: .; j_gene: TRBJ2-7; v_gene: TRBV14; d_gene: .; CDR3nt: TGTGCCAGCAGCTGGGGCTACGAGCAGTACTTC; CDR3aa: CASSWGYEQYF
abundance: .; j_gene: TRBJ1-1; v_gene: TRBV30; d_gene: .; CDR3nt: TGTGCCTGGAATCGAAATCGCGTTGACAGTGAGGACACTGAAGCTTTCTTT; CDR3aa: CAWNRNRVDSEDTEAFF
abundance: .; j_gene: TRBJ1-2; v_gene: TRBV14; d_gene: TRBD1; CDR3nt: TGTGCCAGCAGCCAAGGGCGGGGGACAGGGGGCACGGATGGCTACACCTTC; CDR3aa: CASSQGRGTGGTDGYTF
abundance: .; j_gene: TRBJ1-1; v_gene: TRBV5-6; d_gene: TRBD1; CDR3nt: TGTGCCAGCAGCTTTGGAACAGGGGGGGCTTTCTTT; CDR3aa: CASSFGTGGAFF
abundance: .; j_gene: TRBJ2-1; v_gene: TRBV7-9; d_gene: .; CDR3nt: TGTGCCAGCAGCTTGGCTACTCGGGGACGGTTTAGCTCCTACAATGAGCAGTTCTTC; CDR3aa: CASSLATRGRFSSYNEQFF
abundance: medium-sized; j_gene: TRBJ2-5; v_gene: TRBV29-1; d_gene: .; CDR3nt: TGCAGCGTTGATGCGGGACAGACGCAAGAGACCCAGTACTTC; CDR3aa: CSVDAGQTQETQYF
abundance: .; j_gene: TRBJ2-7; v_gene: TRBV19; d_gene: .; CDR3nt: TGTGCCAGTAGGGTCACGGTCAATTTATACTACGAGCAGTACTTC; CDR3aa: CASRVTVNLYYEQYF
abundance: .; j_gene: TRBJ1-5; v_gene: TRBV4-2; d_gene: .; CDR3nt: TGTGCCAGCAGCCAAGATGAAGGCCAGCCCCAGCATTTT; CDR3aa: CASSQDEGQPQHF
abundance: .; j_gene: TRBJ1-6; v_gene: TRBV27; d_gene: .; CDR3nt: TGTGCCAGCAGTCCGGAGATCGGTGATAATTCACCCCTCCACTTT; CDR3aa: CASSPEIGDNSPLHF
abundance: .; j_gene: TRBJ1-1; v_gene: TRBV6-4; d_gene: TRBD1; CDR3nt: TGTGCCAGCAGTGTCGGACAGGGGGCAAGTGAAGCTTTCTTT; CDR3aa: CASSVGQGASEAFF
abundance: .; j_gene: TRBJ1-1; v_gene: TRBV4-3; d_gene: TRBD1; CDR3nt: TGCGCCAGCAGCCAAGAAGGGGGACAGCTATCTGAAGCTTTCTTT; CDR3aa: CASSQEGGQLSEAFF
abundance: .; j_gene: TRBJ1-2; v_gene: TRBV29-1; d_gene: .; CDR3nt: TGCAGCGTTGAAGGGACTCTAGGCAGGGTGGAAGGCTACACCTTC; CDR3aa: CSVEGTLGRVEGYTF
abundance: .; j_gene: TRBJ1-5; v_gene: TRBV9; d_gene: .; CDR3nt: TGTGCCAGCAGCCCTGGAAGGGGCGGCGTGAATCAGCCCCAGCATTTT; CDR3aa: CASSPGRGGVNQPQHF
abundance: .; j_gene: TRBJ2-4; v_gene: TRBV5-6; d_gene: .; CDR3nt: TGTGCCAGCAGCGAAGGACAAAACATTCAGTACTTC; CDR3aa: CASSEGQNIQYF
abundance: .; j_gene: TRBJ2-7; v_gene: TRBV11-3; d_gene: .; CDR3nt: TGTGCCAGCAGCTTAACCTCCGGCAAAGCCACCTACGAGCAGTACTTC; CDR3aa: CASSLTSGKATYEQYF
abundance: .; j_gene: TRBJ1-1; v_gene: TRBV9; d_gene: TRBD1; CDR3nt: TGTGCCAGCAGCCTAGGGACAGGGGAAACTGAAGCTTTCTTT; CDR3aa: CASSLGTGETEAFF
abundance: .; j_gene: TRBJ2-7; v_gene: TRBV7-8; d_gene: TRBD2; CDR3nt: TGTGCCAGCACCCTGCGCGGGGGGACCCGCGAGCAGTACTTC; CDR3aa: CASTLRGGTREQYF